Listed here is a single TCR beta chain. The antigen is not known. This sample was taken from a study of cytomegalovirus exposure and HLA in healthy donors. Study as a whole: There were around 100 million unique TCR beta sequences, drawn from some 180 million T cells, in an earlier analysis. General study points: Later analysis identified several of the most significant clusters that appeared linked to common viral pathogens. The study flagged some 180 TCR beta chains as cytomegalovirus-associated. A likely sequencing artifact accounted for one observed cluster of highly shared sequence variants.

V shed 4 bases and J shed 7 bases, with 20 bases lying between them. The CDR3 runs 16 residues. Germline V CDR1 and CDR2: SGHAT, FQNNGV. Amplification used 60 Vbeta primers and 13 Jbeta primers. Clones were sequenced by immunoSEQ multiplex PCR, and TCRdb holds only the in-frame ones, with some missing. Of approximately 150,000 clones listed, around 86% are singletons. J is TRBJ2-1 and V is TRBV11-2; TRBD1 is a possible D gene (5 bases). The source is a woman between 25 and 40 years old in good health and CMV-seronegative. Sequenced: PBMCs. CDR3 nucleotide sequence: TGTGCCAGCAGCTCGGTTCAGGGTTATACAGTGAATGAGCAGTTCTTC. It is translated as CASSSVQGYTVNEQFF.